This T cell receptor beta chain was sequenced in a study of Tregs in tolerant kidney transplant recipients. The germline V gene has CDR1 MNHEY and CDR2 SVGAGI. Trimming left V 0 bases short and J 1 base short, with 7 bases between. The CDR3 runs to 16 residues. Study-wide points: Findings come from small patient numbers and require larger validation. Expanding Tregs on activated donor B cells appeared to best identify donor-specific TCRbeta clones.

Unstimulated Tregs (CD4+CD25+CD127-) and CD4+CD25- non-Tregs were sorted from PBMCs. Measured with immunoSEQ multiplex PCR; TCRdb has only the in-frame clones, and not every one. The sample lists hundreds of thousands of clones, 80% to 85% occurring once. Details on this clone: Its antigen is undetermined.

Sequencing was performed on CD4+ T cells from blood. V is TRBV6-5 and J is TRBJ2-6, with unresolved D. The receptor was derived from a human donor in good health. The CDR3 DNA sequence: TGTGCCAGCAGTTACTCGATGGGTTCTGGGGCCAACGTCCTGACTTTC. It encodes CASSYSMGSGANVLTF.